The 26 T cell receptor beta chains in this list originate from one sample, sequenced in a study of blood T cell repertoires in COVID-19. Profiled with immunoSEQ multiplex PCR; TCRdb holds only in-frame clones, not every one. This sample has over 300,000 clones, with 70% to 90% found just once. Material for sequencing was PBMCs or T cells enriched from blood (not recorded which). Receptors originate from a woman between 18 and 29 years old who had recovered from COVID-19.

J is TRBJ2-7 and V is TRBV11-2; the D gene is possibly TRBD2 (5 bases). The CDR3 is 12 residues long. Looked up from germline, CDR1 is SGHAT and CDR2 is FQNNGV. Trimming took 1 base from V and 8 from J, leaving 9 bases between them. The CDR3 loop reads CASSLGEYKQYF. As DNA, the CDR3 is TGTGCCAGCAGCTTAGGGGAGTACAAGCAGTACTTC.

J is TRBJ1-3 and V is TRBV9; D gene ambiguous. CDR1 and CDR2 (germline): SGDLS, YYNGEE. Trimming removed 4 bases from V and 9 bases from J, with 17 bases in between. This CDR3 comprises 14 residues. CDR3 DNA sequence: TGTGCCAGCAGCCCCCGGCCGGAACGGGTCACCATATATTTT. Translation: CASSPRPERVTIYF.

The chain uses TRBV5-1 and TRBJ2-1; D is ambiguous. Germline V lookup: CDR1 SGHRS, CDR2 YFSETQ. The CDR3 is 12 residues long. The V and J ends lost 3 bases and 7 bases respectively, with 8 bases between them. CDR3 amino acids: CASSYDWNEQFF. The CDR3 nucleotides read TGCGCCAGCAGCTACGACTGGAATGAGCAGTTCTTC.

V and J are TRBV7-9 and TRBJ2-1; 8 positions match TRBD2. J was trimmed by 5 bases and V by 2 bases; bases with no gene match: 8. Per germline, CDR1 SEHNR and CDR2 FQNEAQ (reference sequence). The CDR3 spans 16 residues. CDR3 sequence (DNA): TGTGCCAGCAGCTTACCCCAGCGGGAGTATAACAATGAGCAGTTCTTC. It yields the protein CASSLPQREYNNEQFF.

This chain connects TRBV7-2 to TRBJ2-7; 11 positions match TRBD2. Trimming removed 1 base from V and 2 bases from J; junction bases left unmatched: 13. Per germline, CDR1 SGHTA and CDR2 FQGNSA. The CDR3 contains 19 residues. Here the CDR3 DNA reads TGTGCCAGCAGCTTAGTATCTCCCCTAGCGGGGGGCCGAGCCTACGAGCAGTACTTC. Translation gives CASSLVSPLAGGRAYEQYF.

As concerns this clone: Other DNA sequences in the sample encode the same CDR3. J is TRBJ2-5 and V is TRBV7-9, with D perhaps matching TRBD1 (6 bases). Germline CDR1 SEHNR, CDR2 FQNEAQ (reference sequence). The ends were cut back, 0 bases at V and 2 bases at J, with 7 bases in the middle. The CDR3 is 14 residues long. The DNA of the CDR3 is TGTGCCAGCAGCTTAGCAGGGGGTCAAGAGACCCAGTACTTC. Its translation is CASSLAGGQETQYF. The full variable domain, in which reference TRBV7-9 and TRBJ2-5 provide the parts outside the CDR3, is DTGVSQNPRHKITKRGQNVTFRCDPISEHNRLYWYRQTLGQGPEFLTYFQNEAQLEKSRLLSDRFSAERPKGSFSTLEIQRTEQGDSAMYLCASSLAGGQETQYFGPGTRLLVL.

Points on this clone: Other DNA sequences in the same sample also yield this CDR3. The CDR3: CASSVQGLNTEAFF. DNA of the CDR3: TGTGCCAGCAGTGTCCAGGGCCTGAACACTGAAGCTTTCTTT. The genes are TRBV2 and TRBJ1-1; D is possibly TRBD1 (5 bases). Trimming shortened V by 4 bases and J by 0 bases, and 9 bases separated the two germline ends. The CDR3 consists of 14 residues. Per germline, CDR1 SNHLY and CDR2 FYNNEI.

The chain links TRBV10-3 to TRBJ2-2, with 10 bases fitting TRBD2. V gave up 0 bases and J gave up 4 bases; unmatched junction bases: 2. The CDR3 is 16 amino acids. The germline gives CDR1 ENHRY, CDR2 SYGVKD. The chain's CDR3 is CAISESSSGGTGELFF. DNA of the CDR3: TGTGCCATCAGTGAGTCGTCTAGCGGGGGCACCGGGGAGCTGTTTTTT.

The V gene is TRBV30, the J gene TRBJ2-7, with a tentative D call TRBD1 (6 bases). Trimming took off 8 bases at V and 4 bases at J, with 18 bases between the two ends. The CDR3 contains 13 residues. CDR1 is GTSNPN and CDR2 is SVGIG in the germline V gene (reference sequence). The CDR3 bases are TGTGCCCGAGAGGGGGATACTTTTTACGAGCAGTACTTC. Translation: CAREGDTFYEQYF.

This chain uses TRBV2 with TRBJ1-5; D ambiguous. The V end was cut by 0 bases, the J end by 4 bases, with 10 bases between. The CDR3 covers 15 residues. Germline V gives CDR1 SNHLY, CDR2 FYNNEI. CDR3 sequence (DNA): TGTGCCAGCAGTGAAGCGCGGGCGTTTAATCAGCCCCAGCATTTT. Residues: CASSEARAFNQPQHF.

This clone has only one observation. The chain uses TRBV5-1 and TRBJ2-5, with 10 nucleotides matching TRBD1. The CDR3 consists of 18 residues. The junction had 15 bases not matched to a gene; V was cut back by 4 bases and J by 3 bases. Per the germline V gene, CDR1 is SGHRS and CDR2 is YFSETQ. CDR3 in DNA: TGCGCCAGCAGCCGGACAGGGGGGGTAGCTGGGGTCAAAGAGACCCAGTACTTC. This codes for CASSRTGGVAGVKETQYF.

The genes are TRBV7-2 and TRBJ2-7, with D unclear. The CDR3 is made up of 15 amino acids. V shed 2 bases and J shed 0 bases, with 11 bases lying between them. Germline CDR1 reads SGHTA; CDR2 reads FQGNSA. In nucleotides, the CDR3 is TGTGCCAGCAGCTTAAGCCTAGATTCCTCCTACGAGCAGTACTTC. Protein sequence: CASSLSLDSSYEQYF.

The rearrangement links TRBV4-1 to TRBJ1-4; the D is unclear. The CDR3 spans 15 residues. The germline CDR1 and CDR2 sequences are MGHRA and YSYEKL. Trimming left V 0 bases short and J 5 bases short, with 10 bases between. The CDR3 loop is CASSQDLAGNEKLFF. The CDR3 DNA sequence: TGCGCCAGCAGCCAAGATCTGGCAGGAAATGAAAAACTGTTTTTT.

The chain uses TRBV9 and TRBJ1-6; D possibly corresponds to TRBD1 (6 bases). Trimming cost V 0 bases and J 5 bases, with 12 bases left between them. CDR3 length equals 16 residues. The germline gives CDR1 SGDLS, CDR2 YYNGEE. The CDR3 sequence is CASSVGQDTHNSPLHF. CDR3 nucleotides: TGTGCCAGCAGCGTAGGACAGGATACCCATAATTCACCCCTCCACTTT.

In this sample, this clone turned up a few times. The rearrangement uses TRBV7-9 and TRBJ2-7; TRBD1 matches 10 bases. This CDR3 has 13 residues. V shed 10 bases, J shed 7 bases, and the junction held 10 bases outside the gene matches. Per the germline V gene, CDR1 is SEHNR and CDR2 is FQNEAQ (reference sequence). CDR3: CATRGTGEREQYF. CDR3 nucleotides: TGTGCCACTAGAGGGACAGGGGAGAGGGAGCAGTACTTC.

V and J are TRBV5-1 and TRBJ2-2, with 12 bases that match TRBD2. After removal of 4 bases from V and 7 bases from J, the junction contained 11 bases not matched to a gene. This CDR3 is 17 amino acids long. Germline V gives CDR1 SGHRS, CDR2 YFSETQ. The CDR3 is CASSPRLAGEGDGELFF. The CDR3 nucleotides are TGCGCCAGCAGCCCACGACTAGCGGGAGAGGGGGACGGGGAGCTGTTTTTT.

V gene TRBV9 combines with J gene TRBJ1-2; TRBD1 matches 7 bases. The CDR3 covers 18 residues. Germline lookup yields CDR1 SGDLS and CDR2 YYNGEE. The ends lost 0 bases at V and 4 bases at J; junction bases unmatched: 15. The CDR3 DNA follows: TGTGCCAGCAGCGTAGCAGGGGGGAGCAACCCCTCGAGCTATGGCTACACCTTC. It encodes CASSVAGGSNPSSYGYTF.

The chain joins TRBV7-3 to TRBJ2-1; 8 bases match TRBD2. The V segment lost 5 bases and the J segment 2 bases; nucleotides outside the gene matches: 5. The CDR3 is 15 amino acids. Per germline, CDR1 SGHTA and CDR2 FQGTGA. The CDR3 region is CASSQGTSAYNEQFF. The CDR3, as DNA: TGTGCCAGCAGCCAAGGGACTAGTGCCTACAATGAGCAGTTCTTC.

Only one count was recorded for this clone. The CDR3 loop is CASSPSAAQLIQQYF. The CDR3 DNA follows: TGTGCCAGCTCACCATCCGCGGCCCAGCTTATCCAGCAGTACTTC. The chain combines TRBV18 with TRBJ2-7; no definite D call. V was cut by 2 bases and J by 8 bases, with 19 bases left in between. The CDR3 sequence is 15 residues long. Germline lookup yields CDR1 KGHSH and CDR2 LQKENI.

CDR3 amino acids: CASSMRQGNTEAFF. The CDR3 DNA reads as TGTGCCAGTAGTATGAGACAGGGCAACACTGAAGCTTTCTTT. The chain carries TRBV19 and TRBJ1-1, with 7 bases matching TRBD1. In germline, CDR1 is LNHDA, CDR2 SQIVND (reference sequence). The length of the CDR3 is 14 residues. The junction had 3 bases not matched to a gene; V was cut back by 3 bases and J by 2 bases.

Here the CDR3 reads CASSPQGAGNTIYF. Written as DNA, the CDR3 is TGTGCCAGCAGCCCACAGGGAGCTGGAAACACCATATATTTT. The chain carries TRBV7-9 and TRBJ1-3; perhaps TRBD1 as D (6 bases). CDR1 SEHNR and CDR2 FQNEAQ come from the germline V gene (reference sequence). The CDR3 sequence is 14 residues long. V lost 5 bases to trimming and J lost 2 bases, with 10 bases between them.

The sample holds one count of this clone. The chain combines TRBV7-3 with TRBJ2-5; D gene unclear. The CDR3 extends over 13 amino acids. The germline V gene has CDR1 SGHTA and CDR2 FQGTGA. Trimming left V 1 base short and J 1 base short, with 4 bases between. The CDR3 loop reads CASSLMAQETQYF. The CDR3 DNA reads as TGTGCCAGCAGCTTAATGGCCCAAGAGACCCAGTACTTC.

CDR3 bases: TGCGCCAGCAGCCAGGGGCATAACACTGAAGCTTTCTTT. This translates into CASSQGHNTEAFF. J is TRBJ1-1 and V is TRBV4-1; TRBD1 is a possible D gene (5 bases). The CDR3 loop spans 13 amino acids. Trimming removed 3 bases from V and 2 bases from J, with 7 bases in between. Germline CDR1 reads MGHRA; CDR2 reads YSYEKL.

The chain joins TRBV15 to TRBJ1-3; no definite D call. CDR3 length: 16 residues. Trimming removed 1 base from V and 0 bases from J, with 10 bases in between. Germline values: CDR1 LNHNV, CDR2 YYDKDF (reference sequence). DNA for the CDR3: TGTGCCACCAGCAGAGTTCCAGGATACTCTGGAAACACCATATATTTT. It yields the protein CATSRVPGYSGNTIYF.

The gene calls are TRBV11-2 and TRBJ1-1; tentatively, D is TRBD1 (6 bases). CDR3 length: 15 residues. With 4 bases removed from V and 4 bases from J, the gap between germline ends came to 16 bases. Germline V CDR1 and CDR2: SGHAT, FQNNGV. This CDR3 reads CASSSIGGVGTEAFF. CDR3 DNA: TGTGCCAGCAGCTCCATAGGGGGGGTGGGCACTGAAGCTTTCTTT.

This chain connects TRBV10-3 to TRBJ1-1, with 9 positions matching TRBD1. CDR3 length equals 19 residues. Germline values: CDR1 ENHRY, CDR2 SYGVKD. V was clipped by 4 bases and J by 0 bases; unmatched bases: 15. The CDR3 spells CAISAASGQGILMNTEAFF. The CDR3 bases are TGTGCCATCAGTGCCGCGTCGGGACAGGGTATCTTAATGAACACTGAAGCTTTCTTT.